This passage covers 17 T cell receptor beta chains from one sample sequenced in a study of shared clonotypes between healthy human individuals. Assay used: immunoSEQ multiplex PCR; TCRdb lists only in-frame clones, some missing. The sample has roughly 2.2 million clones; approximately 90% are singletons. Sequenced material: naive CD4+ T cells from PBMCs. Subset given: CD45RA+ positively selected. These receptors originate from a man younger than 30 in good health. Some clones in this sample may be carry-over from other donors' samples.

In nucleotides, the CDR3 is TGTGCCAGCAGTTCACCCACGATGGCAGGTGGAAACACCATATATTTT. This encodes CASSSPTMAGGNTIYF. The chain recombines TRBV28 with TRBJ1-3; no firm D call. Germline CDR1 MDHEN, CDR2 SYDVKM. Trimming took off 4 bases at V and 3 bases at J, with 16 bases between the two ends. The CDR3 spans 16 residues.

With regard to this clone: This sample includes further DNA sequences coding for the same CDR3. V and J are TRBV28 and TRBJ2-1; no clear D. The V gene's germline CDR1 is MDHEN and CDR2 SYDVKM. This CDR3 has 12 residues. Trimming took off 5 bases at V and 4 bases at J, with 6 bases between the two ends. The CDR3 reads CASSLEYNEQFF. CDR3 coding DNA: TGTGCCAGCAGTCTAGAGTACAATGAGCAGTTCTTC.

The gene calls are TRBV5-5 and TRBJ2-3; D gene ambiguous. The length of the CDR3 is 14 residues. Trimming took 2 bases from V and 5 from J, leaving 12 bases between them. Looked up from germline, CDR1 is SGHKS and CDR2 is YYEKEE (reference sequence). CDR3 residues: CASSLVPPGDTQYF. CDR3 DNA sequence: TGTGCCAGCAGCTTAGTCCCGCCCGGAGATACGCAGTATTTT. Full variable domain (missing parts from reference TRBV5-5 and TRBJ2-3): DAGVTQSPTHLIKTRGQQVTLRCSPISGHKSVSWYQQVLGQGPQFIFQYYEKEERGRGNFPDRFSARQFPNYSSELNVNALLLGDSALYLCASSLVPPGDTQYFGPGTRLTVL.

To note about this clone: At the DNA level, this CDR3 is encoded by other sequences in the same sample as well. The rearrangement uses TRBV9 and TRBJ2-1; the D gene is possibly TRBD2 (6 bases). The CDR3 contains 15 residues. Germline values: CDR1 SGDLS, CDR2 YYNGEE. Between the trimmed V and J ends, which lost 2 bases and 4 bases, there was a span of 13 bases. As DNA, the CDR3 is TGTGCCAGCAGCGTTAGCGGACTGAGTTACAATGAGCAGTTCTTC. Residues: CASSVSGLSYNEQFF.

In its sample, this clone was seen a few times. The chain combines TRBV7-2 with TRBJ1-1, with D uncertain. CDR1 SGHTA and CDR2 FQGNSA come from the germline V gene. The CDR3 consists of 14 residues. Trimming took off 2 bases at V and 6 bases at J, with 13 bases between the two ends. The CDR3 region is CASSLIRAKAEAFF. Here the CDR3 DNA reads TGTGCCAGCAGCTTAATTCGGGCTAAAGCTGAAGCTTTCTTT.

The chain uses TRBV5-1 and TRBJ2-2; 7 nucleotides line up with TRBD1. This CDR3 has 16 amino acids. Germline CDR1 reads SGHRS; CDR2 reads YFSETQ. V trimming: 3 bases; J trimming: 8 bases; junction bases outside the gene matches: 13. CDR3 DNA: TGCGCCAGCAGCTCCCACCCGGGACAGCTTTCTGGGGAGCTGTTTTTT. Protein: CASSSHPGQLSGELFF.

The gene calls are TRBV5-4 and TRBJ2-1, with D unclear. Germline CDR1 and CDR2: SGHNT and YYREEE (reference sequence). The CDR3 contains 13 residues. The V gene lost 6 bases and the J gene lost 5 bases, with 12 bases spanning the gap. The CDR3 spells CASTPPGNNEQFF. The CDR3 nucleotides read TGTGCCAGCACCCCCCCCGGAAACAATGAGCAGTTCTTC.

The chain combines TRBV7-3 with TRBJ2-1, with TRBD2 identical over 7 bases. This CDR3 is built from 16 residues. Germline CDR1 and CDR2: SGHTA and FQGTGA. V was pared by 4 bases and J by 4 bases, with 10 bases of the junction left unmatched. CDR3 DNA: TGTGCCAGCAGCTCCTCTGGCGGGAGTATGTACAATGAGCAGTTCTTC. Its protein product is CASSSSGGSMYNEQFF.

V is TRBV30 and J is TRBJ2-7, with TRBD2 matching over 7 bases. The CDR3 has 12 amino acids. CDR1 is GTSNPN, CDR2 SVGIG, per germline (reference sequence). With V trimmed by 4 bases and J by 2 bases, 2 bases remained unmatched. The DNA for the CDR3 is TGTGCCTGGAAAGGGACTACCTACGAGCAGTACTTC. Translation: CAWKGTTYEQYF.

The rearrangement joins TRBV6-6 to TRBJ2-5, with 7 bases matching TRBD1. The J call is doubtful: the DNA matches TRBJ2-7 better. There are 13 residues in the CDR3. Germline CDR1 and CDR2: MNHNY and SVGAGI (reference sequence). Here the CDR3 DNA reads TGTGCCAGCAGTGACAGGGTGACCTACGAGCAGTACTTC. It codes for CASSDRVTYEQYF.

The chain uses TRBV5-1 and TRBJ1-1, with no clear D. There are 13 residues in the CDR3. Looked up from germline, CDR1 is SGHRS and CDR2 is YFSETQ. Trimming pared 5 bases from V and 0 bases from J, leaving 8 bases between. The CDR3 region is CASRITLNTEAFF. The CDR3 DNA follows: TGCGCCAGCAGAATTACGTTGAACACTGAAGCTTTCTTT.

The chain carries TRBV19 and TRBJ2-4; maybe TRBD2 (6 bases). The CDR3 extends over 13 amino acids. V gave up 1 base and J gave up 6 bases, with 7 bases separating them. Germline V gene data show CDR1 as LNHDA and CDR2 as SQIVND (reference sequence). CDR3 region: CASSIGEVNIQYF. CDR3 sequence (DNA): TGTGCCAGTAGTATAGGGGAGGTAAACATTCAGTACTTC.

The V and J genes are TRBV6-1 and TRBJ2-3, with TRBD2 matching 8 bases. CDR1 is MNHNS, CDR2 SASEGT, per germline. V dropped 1 base and J dropped 2; count of bases not matched to a gene: 14. The CDR3 sequence is 19 residues long. The CDR3 spells CASSEGAGRASGHTDTQYF. For the CDR3, the DNA is TGTGCCAGCAGTGAAGGGGCCGGGAGGGCCTCGGGACACACAGATACGCAGTATTTT.

The genes are TRBV2 and TRBJ2-1; the D is unclear. Germline V gene data show CDR1 as SNHLY and CDR2 as FYNNEI. V lost 3 bases and J lost 4, with 7 bases in between. The CDR3 sequence is 13 residues long. CDR3 protein: CASSELIYNEQFF. CDR3 DNA: TGTGCCAGCAGTGAGTTAATTTACAATGAGCAGTTCTTC.

Worth noting for this clone: A read error may account for a junction end that differs from germline. The chain employs TRBV18 and TRBJ2-1; weak D call: TRBD1 (6 bases). CDR1 and CDR2 from the germline V gene are KGHSH and LQKENI. There are 12 residues in the CDR3. The CDR3 is CAGSGPRGEQFF. As DNA, the CDR3 is TGTGCCGGCTCGGGGCCCAGGGGTGAGCAGTTCTTC.

The V call is TRBV28, the J call TRBJ2-7, with TRBD1 matching over 7 bases. The V gene's germline CDR1 is MDHEN and CDR2 SYDVKM. Trimming cost V 8 bases and J 0 bases; bases outside gene matches: 10. This CDR3 comprises 15 residues. DNA for the CDR3: TGTGCCAGCGAGGGCCTAGGGACAGTCTCCTACGAGCAGTACTTC. Residues: CASEGLGTVSYEQYF.

V usage is TRBV11-2 and J usage is TRBJ2-7, with D possibly matching TRBD2 (6 bases). Germline V gene data show CDR1 as SGHAT and CDR2 as FQNNGV. The V and J ends lost 5 bases and 2 bases respectively, with 16 bases between them. CDR3 size: 15 residues. The CDR3 sequence: CASSIIPGAPYEQYF. CDR3 nucleotides: TGTGCCAGCAGCATTATCCCGGGAGCGCCCTACGAGCAGTACTTC.